The text below deals with one TCR beta chain. The junction differs from germline at one of its ends, possibly a read error. The authors' processing: Nucleated cell number was recorded as an estimate derived from reference gene primer amplification. The protocol was immunoSEQ multiplex PCR, while the TCRdb copy is restricted to in-frame clones and leaves out a portion. D and trimming were read from the DNA, whereas the V and J calls and clone size are those reported in that table. The sample carries approximately 280,000 clones, approximately 85% recorded once. The data were obtained in a study of blood T cell repertoires in COVID-19. Overall study: T cells, B-cell-depleted T cells, or PBMCs supplied cDNA or gDNA.

CDR1 is MNHEY and CDR2 is SVGEGT in the germline V gene. The CDR3 is made up of 12 amino acids. This TCR was sampled from a man in his fifties with active or convalescent COVID-19. What was sequenced was peripheral blood. The rearrangement links TRBV6-2 or TRBV6-3 to TRBJ2-4; perhaps TRBD1 as D (8 bases). CDR3 sequence: CASSSHRGTMDF. The CDR3 DNA reads as TGTGCCAGCAGTTCTCACAGGGGGACTATGGACTTC.